Listed below are T cell receptor beta chains from one sample, sequenced in a study of cytomegalovirus exposure and HLA in healthy donors. Libraries were prepared by immunoSEQ multiplex PCR; TCRdb keeps only in-frame clonotypes and omits some of them. The sample holds about 82,000 clones, 85% to 95% seen once. Specimen: PBMCs. The receptors stem from a man in his late teens or twenties in good health and CMV-seronegative. The CDR3 runs from the conserved cysteine through the conserved F or W. D genes are given only for firm matches.

CDR3,D,J,V
CASSVSGRGDTQYF,TRBD2,TRBJ2-3,TRBV9
CASSLVTGRVVGYTF,-,TRBJ1-2,TRBV5-4
CASSRNRDDYGYTF,-,TRBJ1-2,TRBV5-1
CASSPRLNSEAFF,-,TRBJ1-1,TRBV7-2
CASSPQGGSNQPQHF,-,TRBJ1-5,TRBV18
CSVTRDRGTVETQYF,TRBD1,TRBJ2-5,TRBV29-1
CASSLTGGTIRAFF,TRBD1,TRBJ1-1,TRBV28
CASFNRDITSYEQYF,-,TRBJ2-7,TRBV5-4
CASSPRGTGGRTEAFF,TRBD1,TRBJ1-1,TRBV7-8
CASSSGQAPYEQYF,TRBD1,TRBJ2-7,TRBV28
CASSLGESSYNEQFF,-,TRBJ2-1,TRBV7-8
CASRNGQGKNIQYF,TRBD1,TRBJ2-4,TRBV6-6
CASSVQGRNEKLFF,-,TRBJ1-4,TRBV11-3
CASRRGRVTDTQYF,-,TRBJ2-3,TRBV27
CASIGAEFYSNQPQHF,-,TRBJ1-5,TRBV6-6
CASRWGEGNTIYF,-,TRBJ1-3,TRBV6-1
CASSVSGVHGYTF,-,TRBJ1-2,TRBV14
CASSQEGAVKTYEQYF,-,TRBJ2-7,TRBV4-2
CASSLALAGRQETQYF,TRBD2,TRBJ2-5,TRBV11-2
CAWSPNSGGVDNEQFF,TRBD2,TRBJ2-1,TRBV30
CASSYGLPNYGYTF,-,TRBJ1-2,TRBV6-6
CASSFSPRGRDYGYTF,TRBD1,TRBJ1-2,TRBV4-1
CASIWGPPGATNEKLFF,-,TRBJ1-4,TRBV2
CASSWDRRNTEAFF,TRBD1,TRBJ1-1,TRBV6-5
CASSEVRPGETQYF,-,TRBJ2-5,TRBV6-1
CASSARGQGSTEAFF,TRBD1,TRBJ1-1,TRBV5-5
CASSQRPTGANEAFF,TRBD1,TRBJ1-1,TRBV4-1
CAWSTGTVNSPLHF,TRBD1,TRBJ1-6,TRBV30
CASSLAAGGPHEQYF,TRBD2,TRBJ2-7,TRBV5-1
CASSPRQGRYEQYF,TRBD1,TRBJ2-7,TRBV6-5
CASASDRVNEKLFF,TRBD1,TRBJ1-4,TRBV11-2
CASSEGGGANYGYTF,-,TRBJ1-2,TRBV6-4
CAWGQLNTEAFF,-,TRBJ1-1,TRBV30
CASSKTAGGRFQETQYF,TRBD2,TRBJ2-5,TRBV19
CASSLAQSPTNEKLFF,-,TRBJ1-4,TRBV7-2
CASSEVPRAGELFF,-,TRBJ2-2,TRBV2
CASSPVSNQPQHF,-,TRBJ1-5,TRBV19
CASSELRGSRSGANVLTF,-,TRBJ2-6,TRBV11-2
CASSEDLLAGHSYNEQFF,TRBD2,TRBJ2-1,TRBV6-1
CASSVDQGTQETQYF,-,TRBJ2-5,TRBV18
CASSVGGTGNQPQHF,TRBD1,TRBJ1-5,TRBV9
CASEGPWTSGRRVEQFF,TRBD2,TRBJ2-1,TRBV2
CASSEAWRGLYNEQFF,-,TRBJ2-1,TRBV6-1
CASRRGRGWGEQFF,-,TRBJ2-1,TRBV6-5
CASSTDGRGYEQYF,-,TRBJ2-7,TRBV5-1
CASSSTGYNEQFF,-,TRBJ2-1,TRBV5-4
CASSANLGGSDEQYF,TRBD2,TRBJ2-7,TRBV5-1
CASSLGLAHEQFF,-,TRBJ2-1,TRBV7-7
CASSLGDRGDGYTF,TRBD1,TRBJ1-2,TRBV5-1
CASSSRGFGAFF,TRBD1,TRBJ1-1,TRBV2
CASSRLAGVVETQYF,TRBD2,TRBJ2-5,TRBV6-5
CASSFSQGARGGYTF,TRBD1,TRBJ1-2,TRBV5-4
CASSHADRGSSNQPQHF,TRBD1,TRBJ1-5,TRBV4-2
CASSNRESYEQYF,-,TRBJ2-7,TRBV7-2
CASSVAAGQQETQYF,-,TRBJ2-5,TRBV9